The present TCR beta chain was sequenced within a study of T cell responses to AZD1222 COVID-19 vaccine. The overall study: Second-dose intervals of approximately 4 or approximately 12 weeks were pooled.

The length of the CDR3 is 16 residues. J was trimmed by 4 bases and V by 6 bases; bases with no gene match: 6. Germline values: CDR1 SNHLY, CDR2 FYNNEI. General study findings and limits: Unmutated variant regions reportedly attract nearly half of all spike-specific TCRs. There were mostly white British donors and more females than males, and clonal diversity was possibly underestimated.

Sequencing used immunoSEQ multiplex PCR; TCRdb keeps in-frame clones, though not all of them. Here the sample spans around 130,000 clones, 90% to 95% being singletons. Turning to this clone: Its specificity is unknown.

The genes are TRBV2 and TRBJ2-5, with TRBD2 matching over 15 bases. This TCR was sampled from an adult in good health. The sequences come from peripheral blood, collected on day 0 of AZD1222 vaccination. CDR3: CASRRGLAGGGETQYF. In DNA form, the CDR3 reads TGTGCCAGCAGGAGGGGACTAGCGGGAGGTGGAGAGACCCAGTACTTC. The complete variable domain, with remaining parts taken from reference TRBV2 and TRBJ2-5, reads EPEVTQTPSHQVTQMGQEVILRCVPISNHLYFYWYRQILGQKVEFLVSFYNNEISEKSEIFDDQFSVERPDGSNFTLKIRSTKLEDSAMYFCASRRGLAGGGETQYFGPGTRLLVL.